What follows are 29 T cell receptor beta chains derived from one specimen sequenced in a study of cytomegalovirus exposure and HLA in healthy donors. The repertoire was sequenced with immunoSEQ multiplex PCR; TCRdb's copy has only in-frame clones and lacks some. Of approximately 100,000 clones in the sample, around 88% were seen once. Specimen: PBMCs. The receptors stem from a woman under 40 in good health and CMV-seronegative.

The V gene is TRBV27, the J gene TRBJ2-7; TRBD1 might be the D (6 bases). V lost 6 bases, J lost 3 bases, and 6 bases lay in between. Germline assignment: CDR1 MNHEY and CDR2 SMNVEV (reference sequence). The CDR3 sequence is 11 residues long. CDR3 bases: TGTGCCAGCAGAGGGGGCTACGAGCAGTACTTC. Translating gives CASRGGYEQYF.

This rearrangement joins TRBV2 to TRBJ2-5, with 10 bases lining up with TRBD1. This CDR3 comprises 14 residues. V dropped 7 bases and J dropped 5; count of bases not matched to a gene: 7. Germline CDR1 reads SNHLY; CDR2 reads FYNNEI. CDR3 nucleotides: TGTGCCAGCATGCATGGACAGGGGGTCGAGACCCAGTACTTC. It yields the protein CASMHGQGVETQYF.

The J gene is TRBJ1-1, the V gene TRBV5-6; no definite D call. Germline values: CDR1 SGHDT, CDR2 YYEEEE. The CDR3 covers 12 residues. The V and J ends lost 0 bases and 4 bases respectively, with 4 bases between them. CDR3 DNA: TGTGCCAGCAGCTTGGGAGTCACTGAAGCTTTCTTT. It specifies CASSLGVTEAFF.

The chain is built from TRBV5-1 and TRBJ1-2; D possibly corresponds to TRBD1 (5 bases). The V end lost 3 bases, the J end lost 5 bases, and 14 bases lay between the germline ends. The CDR3 runs to 14 residues. Germline lookup yields CDR1 SGHRS and CDR2 YFSETQ. CDR3 sequence reads: CASSSTGTAYGYTF. DNA of the CDR3: TGCGCCAGCAGCTCGACCGGGACTGCTTATGGCTACACCTTC.

The chain recombines TRBV5-1 with TRBJ2-2; no reliable D call. The CDR3 covers 14 residues. V lost 0 bases to trimming and J lost 4 bases, with 7 bases between them. CDR1 is SGHRS and CDR2 is YFSETQ in the germline V gene. The CDR3 spells CASSLETGTGELFF. The CDR3 DNA reads as TGCGCCAGCAGCTTGGAAACCGGCACCGGGGAGCTGTTTTTT.

The V call is TRBV6-6, the J call TRBJ2-1; 7 positions agree with TRBD2. The V and J ends lost 6 bases and 5 bases, in that order; junction bases with no gene match: 10. Germline values: CDR1 MNHNY, CDR2 SVGAGI (reference sequence). This CDR3 contains 15 residues. The CDR3 spells CASRPLSGGDNEQFF. Written as DNA, the CDR3 is TGTGCCAGCAGACCCCTATCGGGGGGAGACAATGAGCAGTTCTTC.

This clone was found many times. The chain uses TRBV14 and TRBJ1-4; D is uncertain. This CDR3 has 13 residues. Trimming left V 1 base short and J 5 bases short, with 5 bases between. Germline V gene lookup returns CDR1 SGHDN and CDR2 FVKESK. For the CDR3, the DNA is TGTGCCAGCAGCCAAGCGGAGAATGAAAAACTGTTTTTT. It yields the protein CASSQAENEKLFF. The full variable domain, completed using reference TRBV14 and TRBJ1-4, is EAGVTQFPSHSVIEKGQTVTLRCDPISGHDNLYWYRRVMGKEIKFLLHFVKESKQDESGMPNNRFLAERTGGTYSTLKVQPAELEDSGVYFCASSQAENEKLFFGSGTQLSVL.

The V call is TRBV28, the J call TRBJ2-1; a weak D match, TRBD2 (5 bases). V lost 5 bases and J 4 bases, leaving 24 bases between the germline ends. The CDR3 has 18 residues. Germline CDR1 MDHEN, CDR2 SYDVKM. Here the CDR3 DNA reads TGTGCCAGCAGTACGCCCCAGAGTCGACTGGCGGGTTACAATGAGCAGTTCTTC. It specifies CASSTPQSRLAGYNEQFF.

The count of this clone is one. V is TRBV19 and J is TRBJ1-1; D is possibly TRBD1 (5 bases). CDR3 length: 11 amino acids. Germline V gene lookup returns CDR1 LNHDA and CDR2 SQIVND (reference sequence). V was clipped by 6 bases and J by 7 bases, with 9 bases between them. The CDR3: CASRQVNEAFF. The CDR3 nucleotides are TGTGCCAGTAGACAGGTAAATGAAGCTTTCTTT. Filled out from reference TRBV19 and TRBJ1-1, the complete variable domain reads DGGITQSPKYLFRKEGQNVTLSCEQNLNHDAMYWYRQDPGQGLRLIYYSQIVNDFQKGDIAEGYSVSREKKESFPLTVTSAQKNPTAFYLCASRQVNEAFFGQGTRLTVV.

Points on this clone: Other DNA sequences within the sample encode an identical CDR3. The gene calls are TRBV5-1 and TRBJ2-7; TRBD1 aligns across 9 bases. The CDR3 extends over 15 amino acids. V dropped 0 bases and J dropped 3; count of bases not matched to a gene: 4. Germline values: CDR1 SGHRS, CDR2 YFSETQ. CDR3 nucleotide sequence: TGCGCCAGCAGCTTGGCTACGGGACAGGGCTACGAGCAGTACTTC. Its protein product is CASSLATGQGYEQYF.

The chain recombines TRBV7-9 with TRBJ2-5; D remains unclear. The CDR3 runs to 12 residues. Looked up from germline, CDR1 is SEHNR and CDR2 is FQNEAQ (reference sequence). Trimming removed 5 bases at V and 1 base at J, with 5 bases between. CDR3 protein: CASSVGQETQYF. CDR3 coding DNA: TGTGCCAGCAGCGTCGGCCAAGAGACCCAGTACTTC.

This CDR3 is CAISRTSGQETQYF. CDR3 DNA sequence: TGTGCCATCAGTCGCACTAGCGGTCAAGAGACCCAGTACTTC. V and J are TRBV10-3 and TRBJ2-5, with TRBD2 matching 8 bases. CDR1 is ENHRY, CDR2 SYGVKD, per germline. The CDR3 sequence is 14 residues long. The ends lost 5 bases at V and 2 bases at J; junction bases unmatched: 4.

V and J are TRBV19 and TRBJ1-5; no firm D call. CDR1 is LNHDA, CDR2 SQIVND, per germline (reference sequence). This CDR3 has 12 amino acids. Trimming pared 4 bases from V and 5 bases from J, leaving 6 bases between. The CDR3 sequence is CASSRRDQPQHF. The CDR3 DNA is TGTGCCAGTAGTAGGAGAGATCAGCCCCAGCATTTT. The complete variable domain, with remaining parts taken from reference TRBV19 and TRBJ1-5, reads DGGITQSPKYLFRKEGQNVTLSCEQNLNHDAMYWYRQDPGQGLRLIYYSQIVNDFQKGDIAEGYSVSREKKESFPLTVTSAQKNPTAFYLCASSRRDQPQHFGDGTRLSIL.

The genes are TRBV27 and TRBJ2-1; a weak D match, TRBD2 (5 bases). This CDR3 is 15 amino acids long. The V gene's germline CDR1 is MNHEY and CDR2 SMNVEV (reference sequence). Trimming left V 3 bases short and J 5 bases short, with 14 bases between. CDR3 amino acids: CASSFRGDRHNEQFF. CDR3 bases: TGTGCCAGCAGTTTCCGGGGAGATCGCCACAATGAGCAGTTCTTC.

The chain uses TRBV5-1 and TRBJ2-4; 8 bases fit TRBD1. Germline trimming cut 0 bases from V and 1 base from J; bases unmatched to any gene: 6. CDR1 SGHRS and CDR2 YFSETQ come from the germline V gene. The CDR3 is made up of 17 amino acids. CDR3 in DNA: TGCGCCAGCAGCTTGGGATCAGGGGGCAACGCCAAAAACATTCAGTACTTC. This codes for CASSLGSGGNAKNIQYF.

The chain is built from TRBV5-1 and TRBJ2-5, with 7 bases identical to TRBD2. The CDR3 runs to 13 residues. Germline V CDR1 and CDR2: SGHRS, YFSETQ. V lost 3 bases, J lost 1 base, and 0 bases stayed unmatched. CDR3 sequence reads: CASSSGGQETQYF. In nucleotides, the CDR3 is TGCGCCAGCAGCTCGGGGGGCCAAGAGACCCAGTACTTC.

CDR3 in DNA: TGTGCCAGCAGTTGGGCCAGCAGCTATGGCTACACCTTC. Translated: CASSWASSYGYTF. This chain links TRBV28 with TRBJ1-2; D is ambiguous. The CDR3 contains 13 residues. The V end lost 4 bases, the J end lost 4 bases, and 10 bases lay between the germline ends. The germline gives CDR1 MDHEN, CDR2 SYDVKM.

This chain uses TRBV28 with TRBJ2-7, with D hard to call. CDR3 size: 17 residues. The germline CDR1 and CDR2 sequences are MDHEN and SYDVKM. Trimming took off 1 base at V and 0 bases at J, with 16 bases between the two ends. The CDR3 DNA follows: TGTGCCAGCAGTTTATCAGTCGGGTGGTTGCCCTCCTACGAGCAGTACTTC. Amino acids: CASSLSVGWLPSYEQYF.

V gene TRBV5-1 combines with J gene TRBJ1-1; the D gene is possibly TRBD1 (6 bases). The CDR3 length is 16 residues. Between the trimmed V and J ends, which lost 1 base and 1 base, there was a span of 14 bases. Germline CDR1 SGHRS, CDR2 YFSETQ. The CDR3 DNA sequence: TGCGCCAGCAGCTTGTTGCCATTACAGGGGAACACTGAAGCTTTCTTT. This sequence encodes CASSLLPLQGNTEAFF.

The chain uses TRBV18 and TRBJ2-3, with 9 nucleotides matching TRBD1. J lost 2 bases, V lost 5 bases, and 5 bases had no gene match. CDR1 and CDR2 (germline): KGHSH, LQKENI. CDR3 length: 15 residues. The CDR3 here is CASSTRTGDTDTQYF. The CDR3 DNA is TGTGCCAGCTCAACTAGGACAGGGGACACAGATACGCAGTATTTT.

The rearrangement links TRBV5-1 to TRBJ2-1, with D possibly matching TRBD1 (6 bases). Germline-derived CDR1 and CDR2 are SGHRS and YFSETQ. The V and J ends lost 4 bases and 0 bases respectively, with 8 bases between them. The CDR3 consists of 14 residues. The CDR3 spells CASSGGASYNEQFF. Here the CDR3 DNA reads TGCGCCAGCAGCGGGGGCGCCTCCTACAATGAGCAGTTCTTC.

This chain uses TRBV28 with TRBJ2-5; TRBD1 matches at 8 bases. The CDR3 totals 14 residues. V dropped 6 bases and J dropped 5; count of bases not matched to a gene: 8. The V gene's germline CDR1 is MDHEN and CDR2 SYDVKM. Written as DNA, the CDR3 is TGTGCCAGCAGGAGAAAACGACAGGGGGAGACCCAGTACTTC. The encoded protein is CASRRKRQGETQYF.

This clone was counted a few times. J is TRBJ2-7 and V is TRBV7-9, with a weak D call TRBD2 (5 bases). V lost 5 bases to trimming and J lost 4 bases, with 12 bases between them. CDR3 length equals 13 residues. Germline assignment: CDR1 SEHNR and CDR2 FQNEAQ (reference sequence). DNA of the CDR3: TGTGCCAGCAGCCTCCGGGGAGTTTACGAGCAGTACTTC. It codes for CASSLRGVYEQYF.

The CDR3 region has the DNA TGTGCCAGCAGTAAAACAGGGGGTAGGATAGGCGAGCAGTACTTC. Protein product: CASSKTGGRIGEQYF. The chain couples TRBV6-5 to TRBJ2-7; 8 nucleotides match TRBD1. With 5 bases clipped from V and 6 bases from J, the junction kept 12 bases outside the gene matches. This CDR3 is 15 amino acids long. CDR1 MNHEY and CDR2 SVGAGI come from the germline V gene.

The gene calls are TRBV7-8 and TRBJ2-1; 12 bases are shared with TRBD2. V lost 4 bases, J lost 9 bases, and 10 bases stayed unmatched. The CDR3 sequence is 16 residues long. Germline assignment: CDR1 SGHVS and CDR2 FQNEAQ. CDR3 bases: TGTGCCAGCAGCTCGATGGGTGGGACTAGCGGGTTTGAGCAGTTCTTC. The encoded protein is CASSSMGGTSGFEQFF.

The CDR3, as DNA: TGTGCCAGCAGTCTGACAAATGCTAACTATGGCTACACCTTC. Translated: CASSLTNANYGYTF. This chain links TRBV6-1 with TRBJ1-2; D is unresolved. The CDR3 spans 14 residues. V lost 5 bases to trimming and J lost 0 bases, with 10 bases between them. Per the germline V gene, CDR1 is MNHNS and CDR2 is SASEGT.

V usage is TRBV29-1 and J usage is TRBJ1-3; D not certain. Germline V gene data show CDR1 as SQVTM and CDR2 as ANQGSEA. The CDR3 is 14 residues long. Trimming cost V 7 bases and J 0 bases, with 13 bases left between them. The CDR3 DNA sequence: TGCAGCGCCGTAGGACTATCCTCTGGAAACACCATATATTTT. Protein sequence: CSAVGLSSGNTIYF.

The J gene is TRBJ1-1, the V gene TRBV15, with 8 bases fitting TRBD1. There are 15 residues in the CDR3. In germline, CDR1 is LNHNV, CDR2 YYDKDF (reference sequence). The trim removed 3 bases at V and 3 bases at J, leaving 6 bases unmatched. In DNA, the CDR3 is TGTGCCACCAGCAGTTTCAGGGGGCCTCACACTGAAGCTTTCTTT. Translated: CATSSFRGPHTEAFF.

The V call is TRBV2, the J call TRBJ2-7, with TRBD1 identical over 7 bases. The CDR3 contains 13 residues. Germline values: CDR1 SNHLY, CDR2 FYNNEI. V lost 7 bases to trimming and J lost 2 bases; unmatched junction nucleotides: 5. The CDR3 nucleotides read TGTGCCAGCAACCCGGACAGGACCTACGAGCAGTACTTC. This codes for CASNPDRTYEQYF. Full variable domain (outside the CDR3, taken from reference TRBV2 and TRBJ2-7): EPEVTQTPSHQVTQMGQEVILRCVPISNHLYFYWYRQILGQKVEFLVSFYNNEISEKSEIFDDQFSVERPDGSNFTLKIRSTKLEDSAMYFCASNPDRTYEQYFGPGTRLTVT.